The rows below give T cell receptor beta chains drawn from one sample of a study of T cells in Graves' hyperthyroidism and ophthalmopathy. One entry per CDR3 protein results from TCRdb running MiXCR on the multiplex PCR reads. The top ten clones hold roughly 3.5% of a sample with about 600,000 distinct CDR3 sequences, roughly 15% of them seen once. Sequenced input: blood. Receptor source: a woman between 40 and 50 years old with Graves' ophthalmopathy. Both conserved end residues are part of each CDR3. D genes are given only for firm matches. Size is stated for part of the rows, as once, few or many counts, or as a class when the clone is expanded.

j_call d_call clone_size v_call cdr3_nt cdr3_aa
TRBJ1-5 . many TRBV12-3/TRBV12-4 TGTGCCAGCAGTAGAACAGGGAAAGGCAATCAGCCCCAGCATTTT CASSRTGKGNQPQHF
TRBJ1-3 . . TRBV7-3 TGTGCCAGCAGCTTAACCAACTCGGACGGAGGAAACACCATATATTTT CASSLTNSDGGNTIYF
TRBJ1-5 . . TRBV19 TGTGCCAGTAGTCTAACCCCTCTGCAGCCCCAGCATTTT CASSLTPLQPQHF
TRBJ2-1 . . TRBV29-1 TGCAGCGCCGAGGAAGGGGGCTCCTACAATGAGCAGTTCTTC CSAEEGGSYNEQFF
TRBJ1-1 . many TRBV11-2 TGTGCCAGCAGCTTACAGATAAACACTGAAGCTTTCTTT CASSLQINTEAFF
TRBJ2-7 TRBD2 many TRBV20-1 TGCAGTGCCGGGACTAGCGGGAACGAGCAGTACTTC CSAGTSGNEQYF
TRBJ2-7 TRBD2 few TRBV12-3/TRBV12-4 TGTGCCAGCAGACTAGGGACTAGCGGAACCTACGAGCAGTACTTC CASRLGTSGTYEQYF
TRBJ2-3 . few TRBV7-2 TGTGCCAGCAGCTTGACGTTAGCAACAGATACGCAGTATTTT CASSLTLATDTQYF
TRBJ2-1 TRBD2 many TRBV27 TGTGCCAGCAGTCTGTATCTAGCGGGCGAGCAGTTCTTC CASSLYLAGEQFF
TRBJ1-2 TRBD1 . TRBV19 TGTGCCAGTAGTGTGGGACAGGATTCGCGAGCTGGCTACACCTTC CASSVGQDSRAGYTF
TRBJ1-2 . few TRBV5-4 TGTGCCAGCACCGCGGGGGGAGTATCCTATGGCTACACCTTC CASTAGGVSYGYTF
TRBJ2-1 . many TRBV3-1 TGTGCCAGCAGCACCCCTAGCTACAATGAGCAGTTCTTC CASSTPSYNEQFF
TRBJ1-1 . many TRBV14 TGTGCCAGCAGCTCAGGGGAACCCTATGAAGCTTTCTTT CASSSGEPYEAFF
TRBJ2-1 TRBD2 many TRBV27 TGTGCCAGCAGTTCCCCTAGACTAGCGTTTGGGAATGAGCAGTTCTTC CASSSPRLAFGNEQFF
TRBJ2-2 . . TRBV15 TGTGCCACCAGCAGAGTGTTGGAGAACACCGGGGAGCTGTTTTTT CATSRVLENTGELFF
TRBJ2-7 TRBD2 . TRBV20-1 TGCAGTGCTAGCTCTAGCGGGGGCGGTAATATTGCTTTCGAGCAGTACTTC CSASSSGGGNIAFEQYF
TRBJ2-7 TRBD2 many TRBV6-1 TGTGCCAGCAGTGTGCTAGCGGGAGGCTCCTACGAGCAGTACTTC CASSVLAGGSYEQYF
TRBJ2-2 . . TRBV28 TGTGCCAGCAGTTTTCCCGGGGGAAGCACCGGGGAGCTGTTTTTT CASSFPGGSTGELFF
TRBJ1-1 . many TRBV28 TGTGCCAGCAGTTTGGCCTCGCGGAAAGCTGAAGCTTTCTTT CASSLASRKAEAFF
TRBJ1-1 . few TRBV3-1 TGTGCCAGCAGCGGAACTGCGGAGGGCGACACTGAAGCTTTCTTT CASSGTAEGDTEAFF
TRBJ2-3 . many TRBV6-1 TGTGCCAGCCAGACCCAGGGCGCAGATACGCAGTATTTT CASQTQGADTQYF
TRBJ1-1 TRBD1 many TRBV6-5 TGTGCCAGCAGTTACCCACCGGACAGGGCGATGAACACTGAAGCTTTCTTT CASSYPPDRAMNTEAFF
TRBJ1-2 . few TRBV29-1 TGCAGCGTTTCGGGGCAGGTGGATGGCTACACCTTC CSVSGQVDGYTF
TRBJ2-7 TRBD1 few TRBV25-1 TGTGCCAGCAGTGATTCGACAGGGAGTGGCCTCTCCGAGCAGTACTTC CASSDSTGSGLSEQYF
TRBJ1-5 . . TRBV20-1 TGCAGTGCTCGAGACGGGAATAGCAATCAGCCCCAGCATTTT CSARDGNSNQPQHF
TRBJ2-2 . many TRBV12-3/TRBV12-4 TGTGCCAGCAGTTTACGGCTCATAACTACCGGGGAGCTGTTTTTT CASSLRLITTGELFF
TRBJ1-5 . few TRBV19 TGTGCCAGTAAACAGGAGGCAAGACGGAGCAATCAGCCCCAGCATTTT CASKQEARRSNQPQHF
TRBJ2-4 TRBD2 . TRBV20-1 TGCAGTGCTATTTCGTTACGGGGGGGGGGACGGAAAAACATTCAGTACTTC CSAISLRGGGRKNIQYF
TRBJ2-5 . few TRBV20-1 TGCAGTGCGGGTGGGGGGTCGGAGACCCAGTACTTC CSAGGGSETQYF
TRBJ1-5 . many TRBV12-3/TRBV12-4 TGTGCCAGCAGTTCTTCCTCTGGGGCGGGGGCCGATTATAGCAATCAGCCCCAGCATTTT CASSSSSGAGADYSNQPQHF
TRBJ2-3 . many TRBV24-1 TGTGCCACCAGTGACCGTACAGCTACAGATACGCAGTATTTT CATSDRTATDTQYF
TRBJ2-5 TRBD2 . TRBV7-9 TGTGCCAGCAGTGAAGAGCCCAGCGGGGGATACTTCCAAGAGACCCAGTACTTC CASSEEPSGGYFQETQYF
TRBJ1-2 TRBD1 few TRBV2 TGTGCCAGCATTGGACAGGGGCATGGCTACACCTTC CASIGQGHGYTF